These 9 T cell receptor beta chains originate from one sample sequenced in a study of low-dose radiotherapy and immunotherapy resistance in tumors. As to time point: before trial treatment. Amplification, which lasted roughly 20 PCR cycles, used a constant-region primer and V-primer adapter to amplify TCRs. TCRdb re-analysed the reads in MiXCR, keeping a single row per CDR3 protein. Here the sample spans approximately 47,000 distinct CDR3 sequences, about 11% being singletons. The sequencing here drew on PBMCs, taken before treatment. Receptor source: a female donor with ovarian cancer.

This clonotype was detected only a few times. The chain is built from TRBV2 and TRBJ1-5, with D possibly being TRBD1 (5 bases). Trimming stripped 5 bases from V and 2 bases from J, with 13 bases between. Germline CDR1 is SNHLY and CDR2 is FYNNEI. This CDR3 spans 15 amino acids. This CDR3 is CASSPDRGGNQPQHF. The CDR3 DNA is TGTGCCAGCAGTCCAGACAGAGGCGGCAATCAGCCCCAGCATTTT.

This clonotype was seen many times. The V and J genes are TRBV12-3 or TRBV12-4 and TRBJ2-3; 8 bases fit TRBD2. The junction had 6 bases not matched to a gene; V was cut back by 8 bases and J by 2 bases. The CDR3 runs 14 residues. Here the CDR3 reads CASSPAGATDTQYF. The DNA of the CDR3 is TGTGCCAGCTCCCCAGCGGGGGCCACAGATACGCAGTATTTT.

Comments on this clonotype: Given a far larger clone just one base away, this is likely a sequencing read error. The chain carries TRBV29-1 and TRBJ2-1; D possibly corresponds to TRBD1 (5 bases). The germline gives CDR1 SQVTM, CDR2 ANQGSEA. The CDR3 sequence is 13 residues long. Trimming shortened V by 6 bases and J by 10 bases, and 19 bases separated the two germline ends. CDR3 sequence: CSVLGRVGYEQFF. The CDR3, as DNA: TGCAGCGTCCTCGGCAGGGTGGGATACGAGCAGTTCTTC.

This clonotype was counted between two and nine times. This chain uses TRBV5-1 with TRBJ1-4; D possibly corresponds to TRBD1 (5 bases). From germline, CDR1 is SGHRS and CDR2 YFSETQ. The CDR3 extends over 16 amino acids. With 2 bases removed from V and 3 bases from J, the gap between germline ends came to 14 bases. The CDR3 region is CASSLAPVQANEKLFF. DNA for the CDR3: TGCGCCAGCAGCTTAGCCCCGGTACAGGCTAATGAAAAACTGTTTTTT.

In this sample, this clonotype turned up many times. The gene calls are TRBV19 and TRBJ2-3, with 9 bases aligning to TRBD2. The V gene's germline CDR1 is LNHDA and CDR2 SQIVND (reference sequence). The CDR3 has 14 amino acids. After removal of 11 bases from V and 7 bases from J, the junction contained 13 bases not matched to a gene. DNA of the CDR3: TGTGCCGCCCAACGCGGGGGGGGCTCAAATACGCAGTATTTT. This codes for CAAQRGGGSNTQYF.

V is TRBV28 and J is TRBJ2-6; 7 bases match TRBD1. The junction had 12 bases not matched to a gene; V was cut back by 5 bases and J by 11 bases. Looked up from germline, CDR1 is MDHEN and CDR2 is SYDVKM. The CDR3 length is 15 residues. The CDR3 DNA sequence: TGTGCCAGCAGTCTCAGGGGGAGCGCCGTTTACGTCCTGACTTTC. As protein: CASSLRGSAVYVLTF.

This clonotype came up many times. The rearrangement links TRBV23-1 to TRBJ2-5; perhaps TRBD2 as D (5 bases). TRBV23-1 counts as an open reading frame of uncertain function. V was trimmed by 8 bases and J by 5 bases, leaving 18 bases between them. The CDR3 length is 14 residues. Here the CDR3 reads CASPGGRPHETQYF. CDR3 DNA: TGCGCCAGCCCCGGAGGCAGGCCCCACGAGACCCAGTACTTC.

This clonotype was picked up many times. The chain has TRBV7-9 and TRBJ2-7; TRBD1 matches 9 bases. V shed 5 bases and J 4 bases; nucleotides not matched to a gene: 6. The germline V gene encodes CDR1 SEHNR and CDR2 FQNEAQ (reference sequence). The CDR3 sequence is 14 residues long. CDR3 residues: CASSLGDRVYEQYF. CDR3 nucleotide sequence: TGTGCCAGCAGCCTAGGGGACAGGGTGTACGAGCAGTACTTC.

This clonotype was detected ten times or more. The chain has TRBV27 and TRBJ1-3; 9 nucleotides match TRBD1. The J segment lost 2 bases and the V segment lost 7 bases, leaving 9 bases of the junction unmatched. CDR3 size: 16 residues. The germline V gene encodes CDR1 MNHEY and CDR2 SMNVEV (reference sequence). CDR3 sequence: CASTESGTGPGNTIYF. CDR3 sequence (DNA): TGTGCCAGCACCGAATCCGGGACAGGGCCTGGAAACACCATATATTTT.